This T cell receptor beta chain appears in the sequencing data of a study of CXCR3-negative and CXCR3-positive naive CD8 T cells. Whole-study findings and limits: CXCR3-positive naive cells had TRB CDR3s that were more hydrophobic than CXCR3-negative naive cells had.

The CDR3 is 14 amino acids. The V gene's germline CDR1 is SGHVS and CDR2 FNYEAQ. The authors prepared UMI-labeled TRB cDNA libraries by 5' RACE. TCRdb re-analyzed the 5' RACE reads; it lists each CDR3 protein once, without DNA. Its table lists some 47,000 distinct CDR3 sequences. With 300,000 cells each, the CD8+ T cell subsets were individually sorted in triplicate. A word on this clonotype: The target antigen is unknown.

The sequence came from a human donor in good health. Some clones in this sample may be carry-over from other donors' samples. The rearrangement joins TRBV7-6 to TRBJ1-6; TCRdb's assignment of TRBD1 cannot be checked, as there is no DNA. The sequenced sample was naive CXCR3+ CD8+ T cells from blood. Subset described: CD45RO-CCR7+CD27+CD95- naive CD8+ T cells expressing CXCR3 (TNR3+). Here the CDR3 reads CASSPGTEKLSLHF.